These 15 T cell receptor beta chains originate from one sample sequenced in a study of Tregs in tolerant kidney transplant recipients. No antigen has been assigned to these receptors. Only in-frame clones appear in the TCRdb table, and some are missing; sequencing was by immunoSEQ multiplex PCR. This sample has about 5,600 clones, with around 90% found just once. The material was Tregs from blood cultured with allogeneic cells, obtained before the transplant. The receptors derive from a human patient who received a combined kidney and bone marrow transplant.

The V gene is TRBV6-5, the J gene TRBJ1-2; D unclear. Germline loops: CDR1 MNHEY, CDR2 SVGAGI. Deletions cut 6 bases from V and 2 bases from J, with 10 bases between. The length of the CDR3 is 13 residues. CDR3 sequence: CASRKLGNYGYTF. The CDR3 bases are TGTGCCAGCAGAAAACTCGGAAACTATGGCTACACCTTC.

CDR3 residues: CASSKLAGGTYEQYF. The CDR3 DNA follows: TGTGCCAGCAGCAAGCTAGCGGGGGGGACCTACGAGCAGTACTTC. V gene TRBV7-2 combines with J gene TRBJ2-7, with 12 bases aligning to TRBD2. In germline, CDR1 is SGHTA, CDR2 FQGNSA. There are 15 residues in the CDR3. The V segment lost 5 bases and the J segment 2 bases; nucleotides outside the gene matches: 4.

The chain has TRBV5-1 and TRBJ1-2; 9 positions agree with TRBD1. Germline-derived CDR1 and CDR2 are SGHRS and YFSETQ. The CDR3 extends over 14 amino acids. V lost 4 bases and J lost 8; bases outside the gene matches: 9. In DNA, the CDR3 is TGCGCCAGCAGCGCCGGGACAGGGTTGGGAGGCTACACCTTC. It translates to CASSAGTGLGGYTF.

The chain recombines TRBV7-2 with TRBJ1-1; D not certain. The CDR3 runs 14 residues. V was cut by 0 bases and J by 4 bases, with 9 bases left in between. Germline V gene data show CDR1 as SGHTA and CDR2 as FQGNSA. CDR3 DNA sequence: TGTGCCAGCAGCTTAGCTAGGACGGGCACTGAAGCTTTCTTT. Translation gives CASSLARTGTEAFF. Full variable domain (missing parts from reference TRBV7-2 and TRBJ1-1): GAGVSQSPSNKVTEKGKDVELRCDPISGHTALYWYRQSLGQGLEFLIYFQGNSAPDKSGLPSDRFSAERTGGSVSTLTIQRTQQEDSAVYLCASSLARTGTEAFFGQGTRLTVV.

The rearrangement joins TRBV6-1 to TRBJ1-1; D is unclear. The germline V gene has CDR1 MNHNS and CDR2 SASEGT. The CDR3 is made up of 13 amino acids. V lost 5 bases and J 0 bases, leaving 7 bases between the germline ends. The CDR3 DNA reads TGTGCCAGCAGTCCCTCGATGAACACTGAAGCTTTCTTT. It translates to CASSPSMNTEAFF.

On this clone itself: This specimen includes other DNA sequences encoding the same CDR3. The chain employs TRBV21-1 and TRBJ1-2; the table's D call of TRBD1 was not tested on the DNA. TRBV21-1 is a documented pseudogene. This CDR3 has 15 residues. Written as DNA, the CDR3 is TGTGCCAGCAGCCCTGTTAACACAGACAACTATGGCTACACCTTC. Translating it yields CASSPVNTDNYGYTF.

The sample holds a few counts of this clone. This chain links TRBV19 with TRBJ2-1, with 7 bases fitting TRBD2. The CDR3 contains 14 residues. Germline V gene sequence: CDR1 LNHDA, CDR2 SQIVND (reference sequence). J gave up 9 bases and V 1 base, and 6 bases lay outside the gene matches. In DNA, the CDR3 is TGTGCCAGTAGTATAGTTGGGACTATCAGTGAGCAGTTCTTC. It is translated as CASSIVGTISEQFF.

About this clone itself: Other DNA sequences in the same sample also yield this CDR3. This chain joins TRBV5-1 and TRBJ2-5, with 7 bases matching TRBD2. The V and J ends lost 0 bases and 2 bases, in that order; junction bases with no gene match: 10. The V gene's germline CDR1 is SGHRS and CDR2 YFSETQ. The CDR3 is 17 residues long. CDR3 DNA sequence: TGCGCCAGCAGCTTGGGGGGTACAGCGGGACGGCAAGAGACCCAGTACTTC. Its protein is CASSLGGTAGRQETQYF.

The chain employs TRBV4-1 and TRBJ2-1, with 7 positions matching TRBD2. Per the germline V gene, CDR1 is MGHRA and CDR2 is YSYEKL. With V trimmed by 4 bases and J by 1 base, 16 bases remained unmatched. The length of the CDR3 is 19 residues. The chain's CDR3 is CASSPQLLSAGPSYNEQFF. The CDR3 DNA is TGCGCCAGCAGCCCCCAACTGTTGTCAGCGGGACCATCCTACAATGAGCAGTTCTTC.

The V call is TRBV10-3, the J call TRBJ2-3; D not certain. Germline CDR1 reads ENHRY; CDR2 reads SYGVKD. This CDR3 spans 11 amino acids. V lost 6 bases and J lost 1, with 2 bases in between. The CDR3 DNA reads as TGTGCCATCAGGGGCACAGATACGCAGTATTTT. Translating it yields CAIRGTDTQYF.

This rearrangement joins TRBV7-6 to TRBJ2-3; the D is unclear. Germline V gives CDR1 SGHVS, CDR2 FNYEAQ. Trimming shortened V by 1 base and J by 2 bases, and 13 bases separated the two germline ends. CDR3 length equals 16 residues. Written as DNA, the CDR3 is TGTGCCAGCAGCTTAGTGCCCACCCCGGACACAGATACGCAGTATTTT. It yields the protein CASSLVPTPDTDTQYF.

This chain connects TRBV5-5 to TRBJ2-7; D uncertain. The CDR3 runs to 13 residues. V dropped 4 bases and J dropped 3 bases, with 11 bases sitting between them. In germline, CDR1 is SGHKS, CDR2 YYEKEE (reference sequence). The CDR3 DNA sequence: TGTGCCAGCAGCCTGGGATCCCTCTACGAGCAGTACTTC. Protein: CASSLGSLYEQYF. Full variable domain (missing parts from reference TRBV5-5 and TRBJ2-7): DAGVTQSPTHLIKTRGQQVTLRCSPISGHKSVSWYQQVLGQGPQFIFQYYEKEERGRGNFPDRFSARQFPNYSSELNVNALLLGDSALYLCASSLGSLYEQYFGPGTRLTVT.

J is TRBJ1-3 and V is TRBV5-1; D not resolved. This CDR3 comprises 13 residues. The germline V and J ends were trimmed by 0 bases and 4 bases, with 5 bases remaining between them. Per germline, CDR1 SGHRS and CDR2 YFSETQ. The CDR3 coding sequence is TGCGCCAGCAGCTTGGAGTCCGGAAACACCATATATTTT. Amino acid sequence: CASSLESGNTIYF.

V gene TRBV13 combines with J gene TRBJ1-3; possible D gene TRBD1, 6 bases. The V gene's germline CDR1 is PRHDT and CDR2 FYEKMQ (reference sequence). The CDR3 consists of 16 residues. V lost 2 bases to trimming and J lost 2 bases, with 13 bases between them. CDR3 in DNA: TGTGCCAGCAGCTTACGGGGGCTTAGGACTGGAAACACCATATATTTT. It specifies CASSLRGLRTGNTIYF.

Written as DNA, the CDR3 is TGTGCCAGCAGTGTTCTTAACACTGAAGCTTTCTTT. Protein sequence: CASSVLNTEAFF. V is TRBV2 and J is TRBJ1-1; D ambiguous. There are 12 residues in the CDR3. Germline lookup yields CDR1 SNHLY and CDR2 FYNNEI. V was pared by 4 bases and J by 2 bases, with 5 bases between. Using reference TRBV2 and TRBJ1-1 for the parts outside the CDR3, the full variable domain is EPEVTQTPSHQVTQMGQEVILRCVPISNHLYFYWYRQILGQKVEFLVSFYNNEISEKSEIFDDQFSVERPDGSNFTLKIRSTKLEDSAMYFCASSVLNTEAFFGQGTRLTVV.